The clone carrying this TCR beta chain was seen only a few times. Its antigen is as yet unknown. The entry originates in a study of molecular identifiers for immune sequencing clone quantification. Study-wide points: More than 99% of effector molecules, versus under 1% of naive-cell molecules, belonged to clones above 20 RNA copies. Sharing of a barcode by identical TCR molecules could cause highly expanded clone sizes to be underestimated.

Germline V gene lookup returns CDR1 ENHRY and CDR2 SYGVKD. V was shortened by 3 bases and J by 8 bases, with 11 bases between the two germline ends. This CDR3 spans 14 amino acids. It was with previously described methods and listed TCR primers that bulk TCR libraries were made. TCRdb re-called the PCR reads through MiXCR, storing one row per CDR3 protein. The table records about 640,000 distinct CDR3 sequences, just under 20% of them present only once. Sorting isolated naive CD8 T cells as CD8+CD4-CCR7+CD45RA+ events. The chain has TRBV10-3 and TRBJ1-6; TRBD1 is a possible D gene (5 bases). Sequencing was carried out using naive CD8+ T cells from blood, with Jurkat cell RNA spiked in. The sample's subset: FACS-sorted CD8+CD4-CCR7+CD45RA+ naive T cells. The clonotype originates from a human donor in good health. Some libraries in this study had Jurkat cell RNA spiked in. The CDR3 sequence: CAISEGQGYSPLHF. The CDR3 DNA reads as TGTGCCATCAGTGAAGGCCAGGGTTATTCACCCCTCCACTTT.